Below are 29 T cell receptor beta chains sequenced from a single sample in a study of blood T cell repertoires in COVID-19. Produced via immunoSEQ multiplex PCR; TCRdb's table is partial and in-frame only. The table lists about 280,000 clones, 88% of them singletons. The sequenced sample consisted of peripheral blood. Receptors were obtained from a woman aged 30 to 39 with COVID-19, enrolled during active disease.

The chain joins TRBV5-5 to TRBJ2-2; 9 nucleotides agree with TRBD1. The CDR3 is 16 amino acids. Germline V gene sequence: CDR1 SGHKS, CDR2 YYEKEE (reference sequence). J lost 2 bases, V lost 3 bases, and 5 bases had no gene match. The CDR3 DNA reads TGTGCCAGCAGCTCCACAGGGGGCCTTAACACCGGGGAGCTGTTTTTT. Its protein is CASSSTGGLNTGELFF.

This chain uses TRBV12-3 or TRBV12-4 with TRBJ2-7; the D gene is possibly TRBD2 (6 bases). V was trimmed by 7 bases and J by 7 bases, leaving 17 bases between them. The CDR3 length is 13 residues. The CDR3 sequence is CASTPSGGREQYF. The CDR3 bases are TGTGCCAGCACCCCGTCCGGGGGAAGGGAGCAGTACTTC.

The V gene is TRBV12-3 or TRBV12-4, the J gene TRBJ1-2, with D possibly matching TRBD1 (5 bases). This CDR3 region has 13 residues. V lost 7 bases to trimming and J lost 5 bases, with 14 bases between them. In DNA, the CDR3 is TGTGCCAGCACCCTCACAGGACATTATGGCTACACCTTC. It is translated as CASTLTGHYGYTF.

CDR3 residues: CASTQGLGTEAFF. In nucleotides, the CDR3 is TGTGCCAGTACCCAGGGTCTTGGCACTGAAGCTTTCTTT. V is TRBV19 and J is TRBJ1-1; possible D gene TRBD1, 5 bases. Trimming removed 7 bases at V and 4 bases at J, with 13 bases between. CDR3 length: 13 amino acids. The germline CDR1 and CDR2 sequences are LNHDA and SQIVND (reference sequence).

The chain joins TRBV5-1 to TRBJ2-6; D might be TRBD1 (6 bases). The CDR3 spans 17 residues. Germline CDR1 is SGHRS and CDR2 is YFSETQ. Trimming cost V 1 base and J 0 bases, with 11 bases left between them. The CDR3 nucleotides read TGCGCCAGCAGCTTGTCTGGACAGAGCTCTGGGGCCAACGTCCTGACTTTC. Its translation: CASSLSGQSSGANVLTF.

This sequence joins TRBV5-4 and TRBJ2-3; 8 nucleotides agree with TRBD1. Germline trimming cut 1 base from V and 3 bases from J; bases unmatched to any gene: 4. The CDR3 runs 15 residues. In germline, CDR1 is SGHNT, CDR2 YYREEE (reference sequence). The DNA of the CDR3 is TGTGCCAGCAGCTTGAGGACAGGGTGGACAGATACGCAGTATTTT. Amino acid sequence: CASSLRTGWTDTQYF.

The V call is TRBV19, the J call TRBJ2-6, with unresolved D. Trimming left V 4 bases short and J 4 bases short, with 2 bases between. Germline V gene data show CDR1 as LNHDA and CDR2 as SQIVND (reference sequence). CDR3 length: 12 residues. CDR3 bases: TGTGCCAGTAGTACGGGGGCCAACGTCCTGACTTTC. It yields the protein CASSTGANVLTF. Full variable domain (missing parts from reference TRBV19 and TRBJ2-6): DGGITQSPKYLFRKEGQNVTLSCEQNLNHDAMYWYRQDPGQGLRLIYYSQIVNDFQKGDIAEGYSVSREKKESFPLTVTSAQKNPTAFYLCASSTGANVLTFGAGSRLTVL.

J is TRBJ2-1 and V is TRBV18, with 15 bases fitting TRBD2. The CDR3 runs to 19 residues. The germline V gene has CDR1 KGHSH and CDR2 LQKENI. V gave up 0 bases and J gave up 8 bases; unmatched junction bases: 11. The chain's CDR3 is CASSPPGLAGGGVLDEQFF. DNA for the CDR3: TGTGCCAGCTCACCACCGGGACTAGCGGGAGGTGGGGTCTTGGATGAGCAGTTCTTC. The entire variable domain, with the rest obtained from reference TRBV18 and TRBJ2-1, is as follows: NAGVMQNPRHLVRRRGQEARLRCSPMKGHSHVYWYRQLPEEGLKFMVYLQKENIIDESGMPKERFSAEFPKEGPSILRIQQVVRGDSAAYFCASSPPGLAGGGVLDEQFFGPGTRLTVL.

J is TRBJ2-3 and V is TRBV5-6; TRBD2 matches at 9 bases. The CDR3 totals 15 residues. Germline V gene data show CDR1 as SGHDT and CDR2 as YYEEEE. J lost 4 bases, V lost 4 bases, and 7 bases had no gene match. The CDR3 protein is CASSVGLAGADTQYF. The CDR3 region has the DNA TGTGCCAGCAGCGTTGGTTTAGCGGGAGCAGATACGCAGTATTTT.

This chain uses TRBV7-9 with TRBJ1-2; D is perhaps TRBD1 (6 bases). CDR1 is SEHNR, CDR2 FQNEAQ, per germline (reference sequence). The germline V and J ends were trimmed by 1 base and 1 base, with 19 bases remaining between them. CDR3 length: 18 amino acids. The CDR3 sequence: CASSLGAGGAGDNYGYTF. CDR3 sequence (DNA): TGTGCCAGCAGCTTAGGTGCGGGGGGCGCAGGGGATAACTATGGCTACACCTTC.

The gene calls are TRBV19 and TRBJ2-2, with D perhaps matching TRBD1 (5 bases). The CDR3 is 15 amino acids. Germline loops: CDR1 LNHDA, CDR2 SQIVND (reference sequence). Trimming stripped 5 bases from V and 5 bases from J, with 15 bases between. CDR3 nucleotides: TGTGCCAGTAGTTGGGGCAGGGTAGGAACCGGGGAGCTGTTTTTT. Translation gives CASSWGRVGTGELFF.

This chain uses TRBV27 with TRBJ2-2; maybe TRBD2 (6 bases). The CDR3 totals 14 residues. V lost 8 bases, J lost 0 bases, and 10 bases lay in between. Germline CDR1 reads MNHEY; CDR2 reads SMNVEV (reference sequence). The CDR3 loop reads CASRRLANTGELFF. The CDR3 nucleotides are TGTGCCAGCCGACGACTAGCGAACACCGGGGAGCTGTTTTTT.

In its sample, this clone was seen a few times. The rearrangement joins TRBV7-9 to TRBJ2-1, with 7 bases identical to TRBD1. Trimming cost V 4 bases and J 3 bases; bases outside gene matches: 9. Germline CDR1 is SEHNR and CDR2 is FQNEAQ (reference sequence). The CDR3 consists of 16 residues. The CDR3 DNA reads as TGTGCCAGCAGCTCCCGGACAGGCCCTCTCTACAATGAGCAGTTCTTC. This gives the protein CASSSRTGPLYNEQFF.

As regards this clone: One end of the junction varies from germline; a read error may be responsible. Written as DNA, the CDR3 is TGTGCCAGCAGTCGACGGGACAGGACCAGGGACTTC. Protein sequence: CASSRRDRTRDF. This chain links TRBV12-3 or TRBV12-4 with TRBJ2-7, with TRBD1 identical over 8 bases. The CDR3 length is 12 residues.

This chain joins TRBV27 and TRBJ2-1; 9 bases map to TRBD2. The CDR3 covers 14 residues. CDR1 is MNHEY, CDR2 SMNVEV, per germline (reference sequence). Germline trimming cut 6 bases from V and 7 bases from J; bases unmatched to any gene: 7. This chain's CDR3 is CASRPLAGANEQFF. The CDR3 DNA is TGTGCCAGCAGACCCTTAGCGGGGGCGAATGAGCAGTTCTTC.

The rearrangement uses TRBV10-2 and TRBJ2-1, with 9 bases aligning to TRBD2. The CDR3 runs to 14 residues. Germline CDR1 reads WSHSY; CDR2 reads SAAADI. V lost 8 bases to trimming and J lost 8 bases; unmatched junction nucleotides: 10. CDR3 nucleotide sequence: TGCGCCAGCTGTTGGCGGGAGGGCCCTTATGAGCAGTTCTTC. This translates into CASCWREGPYEQFF.

CDR3 protein: CASSQGTGQGPNTGELFF. CDR3 DNA sequence: TGCGCCAGCAGCCAAGGTACGGGACAGGGACCGAACACCGGGGAGCTGTTTTTT. The V and J genes are TRBV4-3 and TRBJ2-2; 9 bases are shared with TRBD1. This CDR3 has 18 amino acids. V lost 1 base to trimming and J lost 0 bases; unmatched junction nucleotides: 6. Germline CDR1 and CDR2: LGHNA and YSLEER.

In its sample, this clone was seen a few times. This chain joins TRBV7-3 and TRBJ2-1; TRBD1 agrees at 11 bases. The germline V gene encodes CDR1 SGHTA and CDR2 FQGTGA. V lost 5 bases, J lost 5 bases, and 8 bases stayed unmatched. The CDR3 consists of 16 residues. The CDR3 DNA sequence: TGTGCCAGCAGCGCGCCTGGGACAGGGGGTCACAATGAGCAGTTCTTC. Amino acid sequence: CASSAPGTGGHNEQFF. Combining the CDR3 with reference TRBV7-3 and TRBJ2-1 gives the whole variable domain GAGVSQTPSNKVTEKGKYVELRCDPISGHTALYWYRQSLGQGPEFLIYFQGTGAADDSGLPNDRFFAVRPEGSVSTLKIQRTERGDSAVYLCASSAPGTGGHNEQFFGPGTRLTVL.

The chain uses TRBV7-2 and TRBJ2-7, with unresolved D. CDR3 length equals 11 residues. The germline V gene has CDR1 SGHTA and CDR2 FQGNSA. The V end was cut by 2 bases, the J end by 7 bases, with 6 bases between. The CDR3 DNA reads as TGTGCCAGCAGCTTAAAAACAGAGCAGTACTTC. Amino acid sequence: CASSLKTEQYF.

This chain connects TRBV28 to TRBJ2-7, with 8 bases matching TRBD1. The CDR3 extends over 20 amino acids. The germline CDR1 and CDR2 sequences are MDHEN and SYDVKM. The ends lost 5 bases at V and 0 bases at J; junction bases unmatched: 21. The CDR3 is CASSLAVGSWGQASSYEQYF. The CDR3 coding sequence is TGTGCCAGCAGTCTCGCCGTAGGATCGTGGGGACAGGCGAGCTCCTACGAGCAGTACTTC.

The chain is built from TRBV2 and TRBJ1-2; D uncertain. Trimming left V 7 bases short and J 4 bases short, with 16 bases between. In germline, CDR1 is SNHLY, CDR2 FYNNEI. This CDR3 comprises 14 residues. The CDR3 nucleotides read TGTGCCAGCAAAGTTCTCCAACTTGGCTATGGCTACACCTTC. Translated, it gives CASKVLQLGYGYTF. The whole variable domain, filled in from reference TRBV2 and TRBJ1-2, reads EPEVTQTPSHQVTQMGQEVILRCVPISNHLYFYWYRQILGQKVEFLVSFYNNEISEKSEIFDDQFSVERPDGSNFTLKIRSTKLEDSAMYFCASKVLQLGYGYTFGSGTRLTVV.

The chain links TRBV7-9 to TRBJ1-6; D not certain. The V gene lost 0 bases and the J gene lost 14 bases, with 11 bases spanning the gap. The CDR3 extends over 13 amino acids. Germline CDR1 and CDR2: SEHNR and FQNEAQ (reference sequence). The DNA of the CDR3 is TGTGCCAGCAGCTTAGCTACGGCCCTAGCCCTCCACTTT. It specifies CASSLATALALHF. Based on the CDR3 plus reference TRBV7-9 and TRBJ1-6, the full variable domain is DTGVSQNPRHKITKRGQNVTFRCDPISEHNRLYWYRQTLGQGPEFLTYFQNEAQLEKSRLLSDRFSAERPKGSFSTLEIQRTEQGDSAMYLCASSLATALALHFGNGTRLTVT.

The rearrangement uses TRBV18 and TRBJ1-6, with D possibly TRBD1 on 6 matching bases. Trimming left V 3 bases short and J 5 bases short, with 14 bases between. The CDR3 contains 16 residues. Germline V gene data show CDR1 as KGHSH and CDR2 as LQKENI. DNA for the CDR3: TGTGCCAGCTCACCCACCCGGGACACGCATAATTCACCCCTCCACTTT. The encoded protein is CASSPTRDTHNSPLHF. Together with reference TRBV18 and TRBJ1-6, the CDR3 gives the full variable domain: NAGVMQNPRHLVRRRGQEARLRCSPMKGHSHVYWYRQLPEEGLKFMVYLQKENIIDESGMPKERFSAEFPKEGPSILRIQQVVRGDSAAYFCASSPTRDTHNSPLHFGNGTRLTVT.

The V gene is TRBV9, the J gene TRBJ2-7; 7 positions match TRBD2. Germline values: CDR1 SGDLS, CDR2 YYNGEE. V trimming: 4 bases; J trimming: 7 bases; junction bases outside the gene matches: 2. The CDR3 loop spans 11 amino acids. The CDR3 protein is CASSFGGEQYF. The CDR3 nucleotides read TGTGCCAGCAGCTTCGGGGGGGAGCAGTACTTC.

This clone was counted only a few times. V and J are TRBV19 and TRBJ2-3, with D perhaps matching TRBD2 (6 bases). The CDR3 is 16 amino acids. Trimming left V 3 bases short and J 6 bases short, with 19 bases between. Germline V gene sequence: CDR1 LNHDA, CDR2 SQIVND (reference sequence). CDR3 protein: CASSIRLATRTDTQYF. For the CDR3, the DNA is TGTGCCAGTAGTATTCGGCTAGCGACCAGGACGGATACGCAGTATTTT.

The rearrangement uses TRBV19 and TRBJ2-2; the D gene is possibly TRBD2 (6 bases). The CDR3 is made up of 14 amino acids. Germline CDR1 LNHDA, CDR2 SQIVND (reference sequence). Between the trimmed V and J ends, which lost 8 bases and 2 bases, there was a span of 12 bases. CDR3 region: CASQSGTNTGELFF. In DNA form, the CDR3 reads TGTGCCAGTCAGAGTGGGACTAACACCGGGGAGCTGTTTTTT.

J is TRBJ1-1 and V is TRBV5-4, with D unclear. V lost 4 bases and J lost 7, with 11 bases in between. The CDR3 is made up of 12 amino acids. The germline V gene has CDR1 SGHNT and CDR2 YYREEE (reference sequence). The CDR3 reads CASSPGSHEAFF. CDR3 nucleotide sequence: TGTGCCAGCAGCCCCGGTTCGCATGAAGCTTTCTTT.

The chain links TRBV13 to TRBJ1-1; unclear D gene. Trimming removed 1 base from V and 1 base from J, with 4 bases in between. This CDR3 comprises 13 residues. Germline CDR1 reads PRHDT; CDR2 reads FYEKMQ (reference sequence). The CDR3 bases are TGTGCCAGCAGCTTAGAGAGGAACACTGAAGCTTTCTTT. Its translation: CASSLERNTEAFF.

V and J are TRBV7-2 and TRBJ2-2; 8 nucleotides align to TRBD2. V lost 6 bases, J lost 7 bases, and 13 bases stayed unmatched. CDR3 length equals 16 residues. The germline gives CDR1 SGHTA, CDR2 FQGNSA. The CDR3 is CASSPLGLVVGGELFF. The CDR3 DNA reads TGTGCCAGCAGTCCCCTGGGACTAGTGGTCGGCGGGGAGCTGTTTTTT.